This T cell receptor beta chain is from a study of cytomegalovirus exposure and HLA in healthy donors. PCR employed 60 Vbeta and 13 Jbeta primers. The table came from immunoSEQ multiplex PCR; TCRdb's copy has only in-frame clones and leaves some out. The sample includes under 45,000 clones. Germline V gene sequence: CDR1 MNHEY, CDR2 SMNVEV (reference sequence). The CDR3 loop spans 13 amino acids. V lost 2 bases and J 4 bases, leaving 8 bases between the germline ends. Sequenced material: PBMCs. V gene TRBV27 combines with J gene TRBJ1-2; D uncertain. The receptor's source is a male donor in good health and CMV-seronegative. Here the CDR3 reads CASSLAGPYGYTF. The CDR3 nucleotides are TGTGCCAGCAGTTTAGCTGGGCCCTATGGCTACACCTTC.